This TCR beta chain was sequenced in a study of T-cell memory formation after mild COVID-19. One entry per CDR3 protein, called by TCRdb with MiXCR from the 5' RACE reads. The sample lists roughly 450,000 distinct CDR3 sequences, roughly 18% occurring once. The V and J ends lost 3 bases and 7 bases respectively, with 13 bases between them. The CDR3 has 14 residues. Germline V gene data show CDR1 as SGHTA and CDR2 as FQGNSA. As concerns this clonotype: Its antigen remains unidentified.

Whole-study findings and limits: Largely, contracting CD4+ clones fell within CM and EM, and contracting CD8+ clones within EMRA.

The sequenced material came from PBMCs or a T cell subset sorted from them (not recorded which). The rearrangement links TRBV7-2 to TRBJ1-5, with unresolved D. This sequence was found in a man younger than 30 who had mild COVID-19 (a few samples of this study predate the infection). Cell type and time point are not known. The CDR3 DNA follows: TGTGCCAGCAGCTTGACTCGGACCCAACAGCCCCAGCATTTT. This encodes CASSLTRTQQPQHF.